The rows below give T cell receptor beta chains drawn from one sample of a study of shared clonotypes between healthy human individuals. Libraries were prepared by immunoSEQ multiplex PCR; TCRdb keeps only in-frame clonotypes and omits some of them. Among 2 million or so clones, roughly 95% were seen once, and the ten largest hold more than 0.1%. Sample: naive CD4+ T cells sorted from blood. Receptors were obtained from a man younger than 30 in good health. CDR3s include the opening cysteine and the closing phenylalanine or tryptophan. D genes are given only for firm matches. The listing skips clone size in some rows; elsewhere it reads once, few, many or a size class.

V gene,J gene,clone size,D gene,CDR3 DNA,CDR3 protein
TRBV4-3,TRBJ2-2,.,TRBD2,TGCGCCAGCAGCCAAGAGCCCTTTACTAGCGGGAAGGTGGAGCTGTTTTTT,CASSQEPFTSGKVELFF
TRBV5-4,TRBJ1-2,.,TRBD1,TGTGCCAGCAGCCTTAGACAGGGGGCTAGCTATGGCTACACCTTC,CASSLRQGASYGYTF
TRBV19,TRBJ1-5,.,.,TGTGCCAGTACTTGGGGGGGAGGGAGCAATCAGCCCCAGCATTTT,CASTWGGGSNQPQHF
TRBV7-9,TRBJ2-3,.,TRBD2,TGTGCCAGCAGCTCGACTAGCGGGAGACATTCAGATACGCAGTATTTT,CASSSTSGRHSDTQYF
TRBV28,TRBJ2-5,.,.,TGTGCCAGCACAGGGGGGCGAGAGACCCAGTACTTC,CASTGGRETQYF
TRBV7-8,TRBJ2-1,.,TRBD2,TGTGCCAGCAGCTTACGTACCCAAGGACTAGCGGGAGGCGGAGATGAGCAGTTCTTC,CASSLRTQGLAGGGDEQFF
TRBV7-3,TRBJ1-3,.,.,TGTGCCAGCAGCATAGAATCGGGAAACACCATATATTTT,CASSIESGNTIYF
TRBV29-1,TRBJ1-1,.,.,TGCAGCGTTGAATGGGCCGAGAACACTGAAGCTTTCTTT,CSVEWAENTEAFF
TRBV4-3,TRBJ2-7,.,.,TGCGCCAGCAGCCAAGACGGTCGCGGTTTCCAGTACTTC,CASSQDGRGFQYF
TRBV30,TRBJ1-5,.,TRBD1,TGTGCCTGGAGTGGACAGGGGAGTCAGCCCCAGCATTTT,CAWSGQGSQPQHF
TRBV6-5,TRBJ2-4,.,.,TGTGCCAGCAGTCGTGGGACACCAACCAAAAACATTCAGTACTTC,CASSRGTPTKNIQYF
TRBV2,TRBJ2-3,.,.,TGTGCCAGCAGTGAGGGTTCAGATACGCAGTATTTT,CASSEGSDTQYF
TRBV5-1,TRBJ2-5,once,.,TGCGCCAGCAGCTTGGGATTTAGGGACCAAGAGACCCAGTACTTC,CASSLGFRDQETQYF
TRBV28,TRBJ2-7,.,TRBD1,TGTGCCAGCACCACTAGGACAGGGGCCTACGAGCAGTACTTC,CASTTRTGAYEQYF
TRBV6-5,TRBJ2-3,.,.,TGTGCCAGCAGGAACTCGGGGTCAGATACGCAGTATTTT,CASRNSGSDTQYF
TRBV7-6,TRBJ2-5,.,.,TGTGCCAGCAGCTCGGTTCAAGAGACCCAGTACTTC,CASSSVQETQYF
TRBV12-1,TRBJ2-4,.,.,TGTGCCAGCAGCTTTGTACTACCCGCCAAAAACATTCAGTACTTC,CASSFVLPAKNIQYF
TRBV5-5,TRBJ1-2,.,TRBD1,TGTGCCAGCAGCTTGGAACAGGGGTATGGCTACACCTTC,CASSLEQGYGYTF
TRBV30,TRBJ2-7,.,.,TGTGCCTGGAGTGAGGCAGGGAAGCTCTCCTACGAGCAGTACTTC,CAWSEAGKLSYEQYF
TRBV5-1,TRBJ2-7,.,.,TGCGCCAGCAGCCTCCCGGAAGGCCAGTACGAGCAGTACTTC,CASSLPEGQYEQYF
TRBV7-2,TRBJ2-5,once,.,TGTGCCAGCAGCTTAGTTATAGAGACCCAGTACTTC,CASSLVIETQYF
TRBV6-1,TRBJ1-1,.,.,TGTGCCAGCAGTGAAGCAGGGGTGGTCACTGAAGCTTTCTTT,CASSEAGVVTEAFF
TRBV5-1,TRBJ2-5,.,TRBD2,TGCGCCAGCAGCTTTCAGCGGGAGAGGGCAGAGACCCAGTACTTC,CASSFQRERAETQYF
TRBV5-6,TRBJ2-5,.,.,TGTGCCAGCAGCTTGAGGTGGGGCCCGGAGACCCAGTACTTC,CASSLRWGPETQYF
TRBV4-1,TRBJ1-4,.,TRBD1,TGCGCCAGCAGGGGGACAGGGAATGAAAAACTGTTTTTT,CASRGTGNEKLFF
TRBV5-6,TRBJ2-3,.,TRBD2,TGTGCCAGCAGACCGAGCGGGGGGGCCACAGATACGCAGTATTTT,CASRPSGGATDTQYF
TRBV18,TRBJ1-1,.,.,TGTGCCAGCTCACCCCCTATGAACACTGAAGCTTTCTTT,CASSPPMNTEAFF
TRBV18,TRBJ1-2,.,.,TGTGCCAGCTCCCAAACCCGACAGTCACTCTATGGCTACACCTTC,CASSQTRQSLYGYTF
TRBV11-2,TRBJ1-5,.,.,TGTGCCAGCAGCTTAGGGGAGAATCAGCCCCAGCATTTT,CASSLGENQPQHF
TRBV19,TRBJ1-1,.,.,TGTGCCAGTAGACACACAGGGCTGGTCACTGAAGCTTTCTTT,CASRHTGLVTEAFF
TRBV6-6,TRBJ1-6,.,.,TGTGCCAGCAGTTACTCGAAACAGGAGTATAATTCACCCCTCCACTTT,CASSYSKQEYNSPLHF
TRBV6-1,TRBJ2-5,.,.,TGTGCCAGCAGGCGAAAGGAGACCCAGTACTTC,CASRRKETQYF
TRBV2,TRBJ1-6,.,.,TGTGCCAGCAGTGATGACCGTAATTCACCCCTCCACTTT,CASSDDRNSPLHF
TRBV7-3,TRBJ1-5,once,.,TGTGCCAGCAGCTTAACGGGCCCCGAGGGAGGCAATCAGCCCCAGCATTTT,CASSLTGPEGGNQPQHF
TRBV18,TRBJ2-1,.,.,TGTGCCAGCTCACCATTGCGGCCGAAGGGCAGAAATGAGCAGTTCTTC,CASSPLRPKGRNEQFF
TRBV6-1,TRBJ2-1,.,.,TGTGCCACCCAAGGGGAGTCCTCGTACAATGAGCAGTTCTTC,CATQGESSYNEQFF
TRBV2,TRBJ2-7,once,.,TGTGCCAGCTCTGGGACACCGACTCCCCACGAGCAGTACTTC,CASSGTPTPHEQYF
TRBV10-3,TRBJ1-2,.,.,TGTGCCATCAGTGACCTCGCCGGGACAAACCTCTATGGCTACACCTTC,CAISDLAGTNLYGYTF
TRBV19,TRBJ2-1,.,TRBD2,TGTGCCAGTAACCTAGGTAGCGGGAGTGATAGCTCCTACAATGAGCAGTTCTTC,CASNLGSGSDSSYNEQFF